This TCR beta chain was observed in a study of blood T cell repertoires in COVID-19. Overall study: The study drew acute and convalescent COVID-19 samples from the United States, Italy and Spain.

Between the trimmed V and J ends, which lost 0 bases and 12 bases, there was a span of 22 bases. Looked up from germline, CDR1 is SGHRS and CDR2 is YFSETQ. This CDR3 region has 15 residues. This table comes from immunoSEQ multiplex PCR, and its TCRdb copy is limited to in-frame clones, with some not included. The data show about 150,000 clones, with 85% seen just once and approximately 8.1% held by the top ten. The clonotype was recovered from a woman older than 75 with COVID-19, enrolled during active disease. The chain couples TRBV5-1 to TRBJ2-7; possible D gene TRBD2, 5 bases. Sequencing used peripheral blood. The CDR3 protein is CASSLGMGSLYEGYF. The CDR3 nucleotides are TGCGCCAGCAGCTTGGGGATGGGCAGTCTATACGAGGGGTACTTC.